This T cell receptor (beta chain) is drawn from a study of blood T cell repertoires in COVID-19. As for the study in general: Some COVID-19 samples were acute and others convalescent; all came from the United States, Italy and Spain. In each case, the material was cDNA or gDNA derived from T cells, B-cell-depleted T cells, or PBMCs.

Study processing details: How many nucleated cells were present was estimated from reference gene primer amplification. Sequenced by immunoSEQ multiplex PCR; TCRdb stores in-frame clones only, minus some. From that table come the V and J calls and clone size; the DNA was used to work out D and trimming. The sample has fewer than 90,000 clones; approximately 90% are singletons. Deletions cut 4 bases from V and 6 bases from J, with 18 bases between. This CDR3 comprises 15 residues. Germline V gives CDR1 MGHRA, CDR2 YSYEKL. The TCR sequence derives from a man in his 60s with acute or convalescent COVID-19. The rearrangement uses TRBV4-1 and TRBJ2-5; possible D gene TRBD1, 5 bases. The specimen was peripheral blood. CDR3 sequence (DNA): TGCGCCAGCAGCCCCGATGGCCAGGGATGGAAGACCCAGTACTTC. Its translation is CASSPDGQGWKTQYF.